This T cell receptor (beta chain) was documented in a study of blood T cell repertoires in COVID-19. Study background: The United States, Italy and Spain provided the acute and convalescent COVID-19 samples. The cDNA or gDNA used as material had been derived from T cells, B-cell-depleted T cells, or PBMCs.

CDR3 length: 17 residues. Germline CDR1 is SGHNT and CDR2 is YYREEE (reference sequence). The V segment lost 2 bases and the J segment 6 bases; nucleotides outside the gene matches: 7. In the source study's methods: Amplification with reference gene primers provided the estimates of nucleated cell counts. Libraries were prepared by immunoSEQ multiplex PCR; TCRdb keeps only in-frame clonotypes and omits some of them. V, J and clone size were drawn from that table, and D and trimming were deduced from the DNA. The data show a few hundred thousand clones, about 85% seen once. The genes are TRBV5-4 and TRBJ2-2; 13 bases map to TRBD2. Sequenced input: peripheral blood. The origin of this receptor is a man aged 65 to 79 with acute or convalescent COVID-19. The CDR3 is CASSFDGGLAGSGELFF. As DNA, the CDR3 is TGTGCCAGCAGCTTCGACGGGGGACTAGCGGGATCCGGGGAGCTGTTTTTT.